Below are 16 T cell receptor beta chains sequenced from a single sample in a study of read filtering for tumor transcriptome and immune sequencing. The library was built from approximately 400 ng RNA with molecular barcoded adaptors for alpha/delta and beta/gamma chains. Each CDR3 protein gets one entry after TCRdb re-called the reads with MiXCR. The repertoire holds 100,000 to 150,000 distinct CDR3 sequences, with approximately 13% as singletons. Sequenced sample: a population of CD138-negative cells sorted from bone marrow. Receptors originate from a donor at least 40 years old with multiple myeloma.

The table lists this clonotype with many counts. The V call is TRBV10-3, the J call TRBJ1-6; D unclear. Trimming shortened V by 8 bases and J by 0 bases, and 8 bases separated the two germline ends. The CDR3 is 14 residues long. Germline CDR1 ENHRY, CDR2 SYGVKD. The CDR3 DNA follows: TGTGCCATCCGGACCGACTCCTATAATTCACCCCTCCACTTT. Protein sequence: CAIRTDSYNSPLHF.

Worth noting for this clonotype: This may come from a read error, since a much larger clone is one base off. V usage is TRBV19 and J usage is TRBJ2-1, with TRBD2 identical over 13 bases. The trim removed 6 bases at V and 0 bases at J, leaving 8 bases unmatched. Germline V CDR1 and CDR2: LNHDA, SQIVND (reference sequence). The CDR3 spans 18 residues. CDR3 DNA sequence: TGTGCCAGTAGGAACGGACTAGCGGGAGTGAGCTCCTACAATGAGCAGTTCTTC. As protein: CASRNGLAGVSSYNEQFF.

This clonotype was picked up many times. CDR3 DNA sequence: TGTGCCAGCAGTCATACCCCATTAGGGACCCTAGCCAAAAACATTCAGTACTTC. It translates to CASSHTPLGTLAKNIQYF. V usage is TRBV12-3 or TRBV12-4 and J usage is TRBJ2-4; either TRBD1 or TRBD2 may supply D (5 bases each). Between the trimmed V and J ends, which lost 5 bases and 0 bases, there was a span of 20 bases. The CDR3 contains 18 residues.

This clonotype has ten or more counts. This chain uses TRBV7-8 with TRBJ1-2; D is uncertain. The CDR3 is made up of 15 amino acids. The germline V gene encodes CDR1 SGHVS and CDR2 FQNEAQ. Trimming stripped 0 bases from V and 2 bases from J, with 10 bases between. The CDR3 DNA sequence: TGTGCCAGCAGCTTAGCGCGAGGCTTAAACTATGGCTACACCTTC. It yields the protein CASSLARGLNYGYTF. The entire variable domain, with the rest obtained from reference TRBV7-8 and TRBJ1-2, is as follows: GAGVSQSPRYKVAKRGQDVALRCDPISGHVSLFWYQQALGQGPEFLTYFQNEAQLDKSGLPSDRFFAERPEGSVSTLKIQRTQQEDSAVYLCASSLARGLNYGYTFGSGTRLTVV.

The chain uses TRBV7-9 and TRBJ1-4, with D unclear. This CDR3 contains 13 residues. Germline values: CDR1 SEHNR, CDR2 FQNEAQ (reference sequence). Between the trimmed V and J ends, which lost 4 bases and 5 bases, there was a span of 8 bases. CDR3 protein: CASSSRENEKLFF. In DNA, the CDR3 is TGTGCCAGCAGCTCCCGGGAGAATGAAAAACTGTTTTTT.

V and J are TRBV7-9 and TRBJ1-1, with a weak D call TRBD1 (5 bases). Germline CDR1 SEHNR, CDR2 FQNEAQ (reference sequence). The CDR3 totals 14 residues. Trimming took off 1 base at V and 1 base at J, with 7 bases between the two ends. The CDR3 coding sequence is TGTGCCAGCAGCTTAGTCGACAGGAACACTGAAGCTTTCTTT. Translation: CASSLVDRNTEAFF.

This clonotype was observed a handful of times. The chain uses TRBV5-1 and TRBJ2-1; D might be TRBD1 (6 bases). The CDR3 loop spans 14 amino acids. V gave up 6 bases and J gave up 7 bases, with 17 bases separating them. CDR1 and CDR2 from the germline V gene are SGHRS and YFSETQ. CDR3 sequence: CASNLGQVGNEQFF. CDR3 sequence (DNA): TGCGCCAGCAACCTGGGACAAGTGGGTAATGAGCAGTTCTTC.

This clonotype has a count of ten or more. The V gene is TRBV10-2, the J gene TRBJ2-3; no firm D call. CDR1 is WSHSY, CDR2 SAAADI, per germline. The CDR3 contains 11 residues. Deletions cut 5 bases from V and 6 bases from J, with 6 bases between. Here the CDR3 reads CASSPADTQYF. In DNA form, the CDR3 reads TGCGCCAGCAGTCCGGCCGATACGCAGTATTTT.

This clonotype was seen at least ten times. The CDR3 nucleotides are TGTGCCAGCAGTTACTCCGCGACTAGCGGGGGCTACGAGCAGTACTTC. It yields the protein CASSYSATSGGYEQYF. This chain links TRBV6-2 or TRBV6-3 with TRBJ2-7, with 12 bases fitting TRBD2. V was pared by 0 bases and J by 3 bases, with 3 bases of the junction left unmatched. In germline, CDR1 is MNHEY, CDR2 SVGEGT. The CDR3 covers 16 residues.

This chain joins TRBV29-1 and TRBJ2-3; a weak D match, TRBD2 (7 bases). Looked up from germline, CDR1 is SQVTM and CDR2 is ANQGSEA. V was shortened by 6 bases and J by 0 bases, with 19 bases between the two germline ends. The length of the CDR3 is 16 residues. DNA for the CDR3: TGCAGCGTCATAGGGGGGGCTAGCGGTAGCACAGATACGCAGTATTTT. Protein product: CSVIGGASGSTDTQYF.

This clonotype was observed many times. The CDR3 coding sequence is TGCGCCAGCAGTGAGGGCCTAGCGGGCTTCACAGATACGCAGTATTTT. This translates into CASSEGLAGFTDTQYF. This chain joins TRBV10-2 and TRBJ2-3, with 8 bases fitting TRBD2. CDR1 is WSHSY and CDR2 is SAAADI in the germline V gene. The CDR3 has 16 residues. V lost 2 bases and J lost 2; bases outside the gene matches: 6.

This clonotype was found many times. The rearrangement uses TRBV20-1 and TRBJ2-7; TRBD2 matches 9 bases. The V gene's germline CDR1 is DFQATT and CDR2 SNEGSKA (reference sequence). J gave up 2 bases and V 6 bases, and 11 bases lay outside the gene matches. The CDR3 has 15 amino acids. The CDR3 here is CSAENSGSATYEQYF. In nucleotides, the CDR3 is TGCAGTGCAGAGAATAGCGGGAGTGCGACCTACGAGCAGTACTTC.

This clonotype was counted at least ten times. The rearrangement links TRBV20-1 to TRBJ2-1; D is perhaps TRBD2 (5 bases). The CDR3 extends over 16 amino acids. V lost 7 bases and J lost 3, with 22 bases in between. CDR1 is DFQATT, CDR2 SNEGSKA, per germline (reference sequence). The CDR3, as DNA: TGCAGTGTTCCAGCGGCCCGGGATGAGGTCTACAATGAGCAGTTCTTC. Translating gives CSVPAARDEVYNEQFF.

On this clonotype: A much larger clonotype is one base distant, so this may be a read error. CDR3 sequence reads: CASSHLLILTESFF. The CDR3 bases are TGTGCCAGCAGCCATCTGTTGATCCTCACTGAATCTTTCTTT. The V gene is TRBV5-6, the J gene TRBJ1-1, with D hard to call. Germline CDR1 SGHDT, CDR2 YYEEEE. There are 14 residues in the CDR3.

In its sample, this clonotype was seen many times. The chain carries TRBV2 and TRBJ2-7; the D is unclear. The V gene's germline CDR1 is SNHLY and CDR2 FYNNEI. The CDR3 spans 12 residues. The germline V and J ends were trimmed by 8 bases and 0 bases, with 8 bases remaining between them. The CDR3 nucleotides are TGTGCCAGCCAGACGGACTCCTACGAGCAGTACTTC. Amino acid sequence: CASQTDSYEQYF.

Worth noting for this clonotype: Relative to the germline gene, one junction end is altered; a read error may explain this. J is TRBJ2-4 and V is TRBV29-1; D unclear. Germline CDR1 and CDR2: SQVTM and ANQGSEA. There are 13 residues in the CDR3. CDR3 residues: CSVLALAKNIRYF. The CDR3 DNA sequence: TGCAGCGTCCTTGCCTTAGCCAAAAACATTCGGTACTTC.